These T cell receptor beta chains were read from a single sample in a study of CD8+ T cells in alopecia areata. The protocol was immunoSEQ multiplex PCR, while the TCRdb copy is restricted to in-frame clones and leaves out a portion. This table has roughly 97,000 clones, around 38% appearing once. The specimen was CD4+ T cells sorted from blood. The receptors were sampled from a human donor with alopecia areata. The CDR3 runs from the conserved cysteine through the conserved F or W.

v_gene: TRBV28
j_gene: TRBJ2-1
CDR3aa: CASSLGTSGRFNEQFF

v_gene: TRBV5-1
j_gene: TRBJ2-5
CDR3aa: CASSSTGAGETQYF

v_gene: TRBV9
j_gene: TRBJ2-3
CDR3aa: CASSATGTVVDTQYF

v_gene: TRBV4-1
j_gene: TRBJ2-1
CDR3aa: CASSQIDMISYNEQFF

v_gene: TRBV5-1
j_gene: TRBJ2-5
CDR3aa: CASSLRGAGETQYF

v_gene: TRBV29-1
j_gene: TRBJ2-7
CDR3aa: CSVSGTGSYEQYF

v_gene: TRBV5-1
j_gene: TRBJ2-7
CDR3aa: CASSGTVYEQYF

v_gene: TRBV20-1
j_gene: TRBJ1-1
CDR3aa: CSAKRPREAFF

v_gene: TRBV29-1
j_gene: TRBJ2-7
CDR3aa: CSVVVAGARRQYF

v_gene: TRBV5-6
j_gene: TRBJ2-1
CDR3aa: CASSLAGPGQGVYEQFF

v_gene: TRBV29-1
j_gene: TRBJ2-3
CDR3aa: CSVVGGSTDTQYF

v_gene: TRBV5-1
j_gene: TRBJ2-7
CDR3aa: CASSLVGGTSYEQYF

v_gene: TRBV29-1
j_gene: TRBJ2-1
CDR3aa: CSVEASGGYNEQFF

v_gene: TRBV4-1
j_gene: TRBJ1-2
CDR3aa: CASSHPTGTYGYTF

v_gene: TRBV28
j_gene: TRBJ2-1
CDR3aa: CATNLRTAEQFF

v_gene: TRBV7-2
j_gene: TRBJ1-2
CDR3aa: CASSLDGYGYTF

v_gene: TRBV28
j_gene: TRBJ1-3
CDR3aa: CASRQLVSGNTIYF

v_gene: TRBV5-1
j_gene: TRBJ1-3
CDR3aa: CASSLGTVGSGNTIYF

v_gene: TRBV29-1
j_gene: TRBJ2-5
CDR3aa: CSVEIASGRKEETQYF

v_gene: TRBV29-1
j_gene: TRBJ2-4
CDR3aa: CSAYSGSIQYF

v_gene: TRBV18
j_gene: TRBJ2-5
CDR3aa: CASSPSGPETQYF

v_gene: TRBV29-1
j_gene: TRBJ1-2
CDR3aa: CSVARGGGYTF

v_gene: TRBV28
j_gene: TRBJ2-7
CDR3aa: CASGSQGPPYEQYF

v_gene: TRBV30
j_gene: TRBJ1-1
CDR3aa: CAWRGQQYTEAFF

v_gene: TRBV29-1
j_gene: TRBJ2-2
CDR3aa: CSVAPRAGELFF

v_gene: TRBV30
j_gene: TRBJ1-3
CDR3aa: CACRVLGGAFSSGNTIYF

v_gene: TRBV5-1
j_gene: TRBJ2-7
CDR3aa: CASTGLSGLVNEQYF

v_gene: TRBV19
j_gene: TRBJ2-1
CDR3aa: CASSHPGRNNEQFF

v_gene: TRBV12-5
j_gene: TRBJ2-1
CDR3aa: CASGLDRGPNEQFF

v_gene: TRBV27
j_gene: TRBJ2-6
CDR3aa: CASSSSGTLAGANVLTF

v_gene: TRBV15
j_gene: TRBJ2-1
CDR3aa: CATSSHTSGRDNEQFF

v_gene: TRBV30
j_gene: TRBJ2-2
CDR3aa: CAWSRMGLTGELFF

v_gene: TRBV7-2
j_gene: TRBJ2-3
CDR3aa: CASSLNRQGYDTQYF

v_gene: TRBV15
j_gene: TRBJ2-1
CDR3aa: CATSRVFSTSGRWGNNEQFF

v_gene: TRBV7-2
j_gene: TRBJ1-1
CDR3aa: CASSLVGGQAAAFF

v_gene: TRBV5-1
j_gene: TRBJ2-7
CDR3aa: CASSLTRDTTYEQYF

v_gene: TRBV6-5
j_gene: TRBJ2-7
CDR3aa: CASSPDRGSYEQYF